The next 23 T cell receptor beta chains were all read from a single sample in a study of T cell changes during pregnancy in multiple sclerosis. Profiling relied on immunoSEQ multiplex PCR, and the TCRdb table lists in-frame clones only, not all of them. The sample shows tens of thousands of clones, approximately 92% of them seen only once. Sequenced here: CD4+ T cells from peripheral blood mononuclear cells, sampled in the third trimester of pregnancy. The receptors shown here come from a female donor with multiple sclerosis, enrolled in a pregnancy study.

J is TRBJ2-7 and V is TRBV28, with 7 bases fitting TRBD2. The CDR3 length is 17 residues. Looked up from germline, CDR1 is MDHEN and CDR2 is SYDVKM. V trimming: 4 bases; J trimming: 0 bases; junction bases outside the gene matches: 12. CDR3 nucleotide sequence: TGTGCCAGCAGTTCAATCCGCGGGACTACCAGCTCCTACGAGCAGTACTTC. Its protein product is CASSSIRGTTSSYEQYF.

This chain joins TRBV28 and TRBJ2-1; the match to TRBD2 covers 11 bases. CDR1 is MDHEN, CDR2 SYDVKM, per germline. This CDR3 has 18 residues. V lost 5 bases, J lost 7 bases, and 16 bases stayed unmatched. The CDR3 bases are TGTGCCAGCAGTAAAATCTTTGGGGTGGCTAGCGGGAGGAATGAGCAGTTCTTC. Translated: CASSKIFGVASGRNEQFF.

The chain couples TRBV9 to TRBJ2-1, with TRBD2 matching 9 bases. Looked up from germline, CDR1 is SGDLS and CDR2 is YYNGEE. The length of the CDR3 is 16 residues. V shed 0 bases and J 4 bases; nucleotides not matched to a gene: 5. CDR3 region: CASSVGGTSRYNEQFF. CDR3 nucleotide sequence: TGTGCCAGCAGCGTAGGTGGGACTAGCAGATACAATGAGCAGTTCTTC.

The CDR3 sequence is CASSLQGLSNQPQHF. The CDR3 nucleotides read TGTGCCAGCAGTTTACAGGGACTTAGCAATCAGCCCCAGCATTTT. The V gene is TRBV27, the J gene TRBJ1-5; tentatively, D is TRBD1 (5 bases). The CDR3 length is 15 residues. Between the trimmed V and J ends, which lost 2 bases and 0 bases, there was a span of 8 bases. Germline CDR1 is MNHEY and CDR2 is SMNVEV (reference sequence).

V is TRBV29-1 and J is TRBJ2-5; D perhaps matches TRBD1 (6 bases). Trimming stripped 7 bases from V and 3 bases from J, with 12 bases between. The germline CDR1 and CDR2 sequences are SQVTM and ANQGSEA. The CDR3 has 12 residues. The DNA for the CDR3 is TGCAGCGCGGCATACAGGGAAGAGACCCAGTACTTC. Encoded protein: CSAAYREETQYF.

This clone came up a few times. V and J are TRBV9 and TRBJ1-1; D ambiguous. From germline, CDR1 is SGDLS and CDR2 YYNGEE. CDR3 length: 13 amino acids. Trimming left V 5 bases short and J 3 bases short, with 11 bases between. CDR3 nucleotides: TGTGCCAGCAGTTCTACTAGGGACACTGAAGCTTTCTTT. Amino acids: CASSSTRDTEAFF. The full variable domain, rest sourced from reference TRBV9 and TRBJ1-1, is DSGVTQTPKHLITATGQRVTLRCSPRSGDLSVYWYQQSLDQGLQFLIQYYNGEERAKGNILERFSAQQFPDLHSELNLSSLELGDSALYFCASSSTRDTEAFFGQGTRLTVV.

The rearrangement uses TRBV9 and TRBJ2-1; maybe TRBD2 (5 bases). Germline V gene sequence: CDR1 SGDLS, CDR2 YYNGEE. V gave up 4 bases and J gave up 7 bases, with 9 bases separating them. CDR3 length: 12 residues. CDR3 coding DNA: TGTGCCAGCAGCCCCCGGGAAAATGAGCAGTTCTTC. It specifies CASSPRENEQFF.

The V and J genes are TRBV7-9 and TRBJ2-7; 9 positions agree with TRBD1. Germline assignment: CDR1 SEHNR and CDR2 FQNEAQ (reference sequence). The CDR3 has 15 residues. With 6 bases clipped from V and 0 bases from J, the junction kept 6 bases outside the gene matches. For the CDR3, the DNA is TGTGCCAGCAGTCAACAGGGGGCCCCCTCCTACGAGCAGTACTTC. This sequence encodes CASSQQGAPSYEQYF.

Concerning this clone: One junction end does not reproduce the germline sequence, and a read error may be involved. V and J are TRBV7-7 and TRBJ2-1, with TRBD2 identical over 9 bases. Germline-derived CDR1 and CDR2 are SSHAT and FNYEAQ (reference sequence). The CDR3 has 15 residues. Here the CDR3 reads CASSLGLAGHNEQFF. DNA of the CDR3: TGTGCTAGCAGCCTGGGGCTAGCGGGACACAATGAGCAGTTCTTC.

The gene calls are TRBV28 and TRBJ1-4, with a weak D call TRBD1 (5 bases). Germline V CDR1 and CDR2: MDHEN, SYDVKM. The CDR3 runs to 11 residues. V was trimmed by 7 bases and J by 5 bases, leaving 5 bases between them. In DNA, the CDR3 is TGTGCCAGCAAGGGGAATGAAAAACTGTTTTTT. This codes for CASKGNEKLFF.

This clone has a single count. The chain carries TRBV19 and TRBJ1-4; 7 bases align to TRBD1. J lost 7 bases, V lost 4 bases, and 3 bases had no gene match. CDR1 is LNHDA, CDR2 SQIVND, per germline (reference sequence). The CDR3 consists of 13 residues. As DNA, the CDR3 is TGTGCCAGTAGTACGACAGGGAGTGAAAAACTGTTTTTT. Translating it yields CASSTTGSEKLFF. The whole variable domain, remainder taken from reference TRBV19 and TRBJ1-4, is DGGITQSPKYLFRKEGQNVTLSCEQNLNHDAMYWYRQDPGQGLRLIYYSQIVNDFQKGDIAEGYSVSREKKESFPLTVTSAQKNPTAFYLCASSTTGSEKLFFGSGTQLSVL.

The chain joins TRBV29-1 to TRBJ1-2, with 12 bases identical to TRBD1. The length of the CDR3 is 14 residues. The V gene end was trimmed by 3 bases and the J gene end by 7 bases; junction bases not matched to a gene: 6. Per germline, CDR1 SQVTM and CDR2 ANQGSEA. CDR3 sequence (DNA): TGCAGCGTTGATGGGACAGGGGGCTCTGTTGGCTACACCTTC. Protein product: CSVDGTGGSVGYTF.

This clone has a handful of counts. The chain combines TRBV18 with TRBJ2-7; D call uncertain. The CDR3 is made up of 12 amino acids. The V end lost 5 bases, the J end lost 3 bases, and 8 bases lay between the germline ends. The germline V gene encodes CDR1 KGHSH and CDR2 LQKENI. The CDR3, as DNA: TGTGCCAGCTCAAATTTAGACTACGAGCAGTACTTC. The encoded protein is CASSNLDYEQYF.

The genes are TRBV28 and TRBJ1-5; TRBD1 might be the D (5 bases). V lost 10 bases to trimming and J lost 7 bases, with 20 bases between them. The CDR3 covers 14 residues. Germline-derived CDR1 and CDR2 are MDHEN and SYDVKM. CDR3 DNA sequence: TGTGCCACGTTAGACAGCGTTTTAGGGCAGCCCCAGCATTTT. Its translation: CATLDSVLGQPQHF.

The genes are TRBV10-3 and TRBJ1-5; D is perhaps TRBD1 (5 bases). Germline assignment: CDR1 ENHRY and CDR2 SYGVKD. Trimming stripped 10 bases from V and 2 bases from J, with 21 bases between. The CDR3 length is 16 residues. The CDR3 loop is CASRSQGGTGNQPQHF. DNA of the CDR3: TGTGCCAGCCGTTCTCAGGGAGGCACGGGCAATCAGCCCCAGCATTTT.

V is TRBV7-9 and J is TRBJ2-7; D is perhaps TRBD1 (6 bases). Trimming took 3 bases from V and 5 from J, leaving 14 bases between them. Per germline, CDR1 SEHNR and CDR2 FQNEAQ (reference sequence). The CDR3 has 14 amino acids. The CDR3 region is CASSFDRKDDEQYF. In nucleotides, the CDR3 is TGTGCCAGCAGCTTCGACAGGAAAGACGACGAGCAGTACTTC.

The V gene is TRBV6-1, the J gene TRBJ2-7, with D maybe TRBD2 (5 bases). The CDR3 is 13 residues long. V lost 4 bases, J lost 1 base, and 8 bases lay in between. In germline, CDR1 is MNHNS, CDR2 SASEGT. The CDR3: CASSGERSYEQYF. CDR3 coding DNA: TGTGCCAGCAGTGGAGAGCGGTCCTACGAGCAGTACTTC.

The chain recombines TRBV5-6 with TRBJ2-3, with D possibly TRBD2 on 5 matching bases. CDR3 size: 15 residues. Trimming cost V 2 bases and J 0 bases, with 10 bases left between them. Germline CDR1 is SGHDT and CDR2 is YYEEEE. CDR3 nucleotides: TGTGCCAGCAGCTTAGGAAGCGGTAGCACAGATACGCAGTATTTT. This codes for CASSLGSGSTDTQYF. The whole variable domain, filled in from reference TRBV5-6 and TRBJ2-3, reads DAGVTQSPTHLIKTRGQQVTLRCSPKSGHDTVSWYQQALGQGPQFIFQYYEEEERQRGNFPDRFSGHQFPNYSSELNVNALLLGDSALYLCASSLGSGSTDTQYFGPGTRLTVL.

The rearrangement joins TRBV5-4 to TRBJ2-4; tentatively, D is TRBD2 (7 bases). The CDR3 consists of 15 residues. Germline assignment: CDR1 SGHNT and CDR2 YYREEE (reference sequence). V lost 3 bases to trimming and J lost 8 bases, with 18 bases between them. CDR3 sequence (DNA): TGTGCCAGCAGCTCAAGGGGGGGAGGGTGGGACATTCAGTACTTC. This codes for CASSSRGGGWDIQYF.

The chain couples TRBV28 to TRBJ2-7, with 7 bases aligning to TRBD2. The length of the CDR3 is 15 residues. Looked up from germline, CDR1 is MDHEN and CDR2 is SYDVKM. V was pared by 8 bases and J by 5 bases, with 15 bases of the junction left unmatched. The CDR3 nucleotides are TGTGCCAGCCGCGGCGGGGGAACTGCCGCTCACGAGCAGTACTTC. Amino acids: CASRGGGTAAHEQYF.

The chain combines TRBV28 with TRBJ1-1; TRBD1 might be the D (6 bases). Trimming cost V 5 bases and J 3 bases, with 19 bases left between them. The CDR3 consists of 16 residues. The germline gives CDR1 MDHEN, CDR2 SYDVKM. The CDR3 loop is CASSLRGGGWDTEAFF. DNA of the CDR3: TGTGCCAGCAGTCTACGGGGGGGCGGTTGGGACACTGAAGCTTTCTTT.

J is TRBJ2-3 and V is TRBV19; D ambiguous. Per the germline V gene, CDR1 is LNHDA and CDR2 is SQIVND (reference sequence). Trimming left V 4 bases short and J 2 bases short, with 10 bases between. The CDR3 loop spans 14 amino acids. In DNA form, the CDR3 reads TGTGCCAGTAGTAAGAACATTTACACAGATACGCAGTATTTT. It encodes CASSKNIYTDTQYF.

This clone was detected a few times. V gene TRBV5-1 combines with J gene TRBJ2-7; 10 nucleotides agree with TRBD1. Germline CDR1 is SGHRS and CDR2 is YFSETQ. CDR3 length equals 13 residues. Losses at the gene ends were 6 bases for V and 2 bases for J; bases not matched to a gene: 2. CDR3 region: CASKGTGAYEQYF. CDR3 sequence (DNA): TGCGCCAGCAAAGGGACAGGGGCCTACGAGCAGTACTTC.